A selection of T cell receptor beta chains follows, all from one sample in a study of cytomegalovirus exposure and HLA in healthy donors. TCRdb's table, derived via immunoSEQ multiplex PCR, lists solely in-frame clones and lacks some. The sample has a few hundred thousand clones, around 90% seen once. The source material was PBMCs. Receptors originate from a woman between 18 and 29 years old in good health and CMV-seronegative. CDR3s include the opening cysteine and the closing phenylalanine or tryptophan. A D gene is named only where the DNA matches it firmly. For some rows the clone size is stated as once, few or many, or as a class when expanded; others skip it.

-	TRBV5-1	TRBJ2-1	TRBD1	CASSTGQGADEQFF	TGCGCCAGCAGCACCGGACAGGGAGCGGATGAGCAGTTCTTC
-	TRBV4-1	TRBJ2-1	-	CASSQQLVTDEQFF	TGCGCCAGCAGCCAACAACTAGTCACCGATGAGCAGTTCTTC
-	TRBV7-8	TRBJ2-7	TRBD2	CASSLGRGGGTSSYEQYF	TGTGCCAGCAGCTTAGGTCGCGGGGGGGGTACCAGCTCCTACGAGCAGTACTTC
-	TRBV2	TRBJ2-2	-	CASSDQAPTDTGELFF	TGTGCCAGCAGTGACCAGGCCCCAACGGACACCGGGGAGCTGTTTTTT
-	TRBV6-1	TRBJ2-7	-	CASRTRDNTYEQYF	TGTGCCAGCAGAACTCGGGACAACACCTACGAGCAGTACTTC
once	TRBV18	TRBJ1-1	TRBD1	CASSPQDREAFF	TGTGCCAGCTCACCACAGGACAGGGAAGCTTTCTTT
-	TRBV10-1	TRBJ1-6	TRBD1	CASSGSGGGSPLHF	TGCGCCAGCAGTGGATCAGGGGGCGGTTCACCCCTCCACTTT
-	TRBV2	TRBJ2-1	-	CASRHRDFPYNEQFF	TGTGCCAGTCGACACCGGGACTTTCCATACAATGAGCAGTTCTTC
-	TRBV10-3	TRBJ1-5	-	CAISDLDRYQPQHF	TGTGCCATCAGTGACCTGGACAGATATCAGCCCCAGCATTTT
-	TRBV29-1	TRBJ2-1	TRBD2	CSVEDGGTGGGTPYNEQFF	TGCAGCGTTGAAGATGGCGGTACTGGCGGGGGGACTCCCTACAATGAGCAGTTCTTC
-	TRBV10-2	TRBJ2-2	TRBD1	CASSDRTGATGELFF	TGCGCCAGCAGTGATCGGACAGGGGCCACCGGGGAGCTGTTTTTT
-	TRBV4-1	TRBJ2-5	TRBD1	CASSLPPGQRQETQYF	TGCGCCAGCAGCCTCCCCCCGGGACAGCGCCAAGAGACCCAGTACTTC
-	TRBV29-1	TRBJ2-2	-	CSAEGFGRGKAGELFF	TGCAGCGCCGAAGGTTTTGGCAGGGGAAAGGCCGGGGAGCTGTTTTTT
-	TRBV7-2	TRBJ2-1	-	CASSSFAEQVRSEQFF	TGTGCCAGCAGCTCCTTTGCGGAGCAAGTACGGAGTGAGCAGTTCTTC
-	TRBV5-1	TRBJ2-1	TRBD2	CASSFGGARNEQFF	TGCGCCAGCAGCTTCGGGGGGGCAAGGAATGAGCAGTTCTTC
-	TRBV6-5	TRBJ2-5	TRBD2	CASRILAGGWETQYF	TGTGCCAGCAGAATACTAGCGGGGGGGTGGGAGACCCAGTACTTC
-	TRBV10-3	TRBJ1-5	-	CAISAETQPQHF	TGTGCCATCAGTGCGGAGACTCAGCCCCAGCATTTT
many	TRBV2	TRBJ2-2	TRBD1	CASSGTGRNTGELFF	TGTGCCAGTTCAGGGACAGGACGAAACACCGGGGAGCTGTTTTTT
-	TRBV30	TRBJ2-7	-	CAWSGAGDEQYF	TGTGCCTGGAGTGGGGCCGGGGACGAGCAGTACTTC
once	TRBV6-5	TRBJ1-1	-	CASSYEGEAFF	TGTGCCAGCAGTTACGAGGGTGAAGCTTTCTTT
-	TRBV4-3	TRBJ2-3	-	CASSPGVASTDTQYF	TGCGCCAGCAGCCCGGGGGTAGCTAGCACAGATACGCAGTATTTT
once	TRBV13	TRBJ2-3	-	CASSPSQGFSSTDTQYF	TGTGCCAGCAGCCCCTCGCAGGGGTTCTCTAGCACAGATACGCAGTATTTT
-	TRBV30	TRBJ1-4	-	CAWSRDIDYATNEKLFF	TGTGCCTGGAGTCGGGACATCGACTATGCAACTAATGAAAAACTGTTTTTT
-	TRBV5-1	TRBJ2-1	-	CASRPSYNEQFF	TGCGCCAGCAGACCTAGCTACAATGAGCAGTTCTTC